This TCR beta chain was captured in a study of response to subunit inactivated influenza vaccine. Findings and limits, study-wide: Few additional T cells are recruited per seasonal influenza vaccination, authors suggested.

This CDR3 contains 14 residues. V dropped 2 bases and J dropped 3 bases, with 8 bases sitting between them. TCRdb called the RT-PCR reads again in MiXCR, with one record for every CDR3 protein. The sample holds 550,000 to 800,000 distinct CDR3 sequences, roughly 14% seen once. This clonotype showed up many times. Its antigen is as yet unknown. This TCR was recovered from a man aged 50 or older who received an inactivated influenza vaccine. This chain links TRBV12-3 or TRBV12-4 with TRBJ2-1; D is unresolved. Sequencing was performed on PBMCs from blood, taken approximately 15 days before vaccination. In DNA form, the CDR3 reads TGTGCCAGCAGTTTACGGGTTTTCTACAATGAGCAGTTCTTC. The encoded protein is CASSLRVFYNEQFF.